This record concerns one TCR beta chain sequence. The CDR3 covers 15 residues. In germline, CDR1 is ENHRY, CDR2 SYGVKD. With V trimmed by 3 bases and J by 5 bases, 8 bases remained unmatched. The source of the sample is a study of patients and donors after allogeneic stem cell transplantation. TCRdb re-analysed the RT-PCR reads in MiXCR, keeping a single row per CDR3 protein. The sample consists of 920,000 or so distinct CDR3 sequences, about a sixth of them appearing once. This chain joins TRBV10-3 and TRBJ2-3; 7 positions match TRBD2. Sequenced input: blood, either unsorted or a sorted T cell fraction (not recorded which). The clonotype was recovered from a human donor who was either an allogeneic HSCT recipient or a stem cell or donor lymphocyte infusion donor (not recorded which). It is not recorded whose cells these are; they may come from a transplant donor. The CDR3 DNA sequence: TGTGCCATCAGTGAAAGGGCGGGAGCGGGAGATACGCAGTATTTT. Translation: CAISERAGAGDTQYF.